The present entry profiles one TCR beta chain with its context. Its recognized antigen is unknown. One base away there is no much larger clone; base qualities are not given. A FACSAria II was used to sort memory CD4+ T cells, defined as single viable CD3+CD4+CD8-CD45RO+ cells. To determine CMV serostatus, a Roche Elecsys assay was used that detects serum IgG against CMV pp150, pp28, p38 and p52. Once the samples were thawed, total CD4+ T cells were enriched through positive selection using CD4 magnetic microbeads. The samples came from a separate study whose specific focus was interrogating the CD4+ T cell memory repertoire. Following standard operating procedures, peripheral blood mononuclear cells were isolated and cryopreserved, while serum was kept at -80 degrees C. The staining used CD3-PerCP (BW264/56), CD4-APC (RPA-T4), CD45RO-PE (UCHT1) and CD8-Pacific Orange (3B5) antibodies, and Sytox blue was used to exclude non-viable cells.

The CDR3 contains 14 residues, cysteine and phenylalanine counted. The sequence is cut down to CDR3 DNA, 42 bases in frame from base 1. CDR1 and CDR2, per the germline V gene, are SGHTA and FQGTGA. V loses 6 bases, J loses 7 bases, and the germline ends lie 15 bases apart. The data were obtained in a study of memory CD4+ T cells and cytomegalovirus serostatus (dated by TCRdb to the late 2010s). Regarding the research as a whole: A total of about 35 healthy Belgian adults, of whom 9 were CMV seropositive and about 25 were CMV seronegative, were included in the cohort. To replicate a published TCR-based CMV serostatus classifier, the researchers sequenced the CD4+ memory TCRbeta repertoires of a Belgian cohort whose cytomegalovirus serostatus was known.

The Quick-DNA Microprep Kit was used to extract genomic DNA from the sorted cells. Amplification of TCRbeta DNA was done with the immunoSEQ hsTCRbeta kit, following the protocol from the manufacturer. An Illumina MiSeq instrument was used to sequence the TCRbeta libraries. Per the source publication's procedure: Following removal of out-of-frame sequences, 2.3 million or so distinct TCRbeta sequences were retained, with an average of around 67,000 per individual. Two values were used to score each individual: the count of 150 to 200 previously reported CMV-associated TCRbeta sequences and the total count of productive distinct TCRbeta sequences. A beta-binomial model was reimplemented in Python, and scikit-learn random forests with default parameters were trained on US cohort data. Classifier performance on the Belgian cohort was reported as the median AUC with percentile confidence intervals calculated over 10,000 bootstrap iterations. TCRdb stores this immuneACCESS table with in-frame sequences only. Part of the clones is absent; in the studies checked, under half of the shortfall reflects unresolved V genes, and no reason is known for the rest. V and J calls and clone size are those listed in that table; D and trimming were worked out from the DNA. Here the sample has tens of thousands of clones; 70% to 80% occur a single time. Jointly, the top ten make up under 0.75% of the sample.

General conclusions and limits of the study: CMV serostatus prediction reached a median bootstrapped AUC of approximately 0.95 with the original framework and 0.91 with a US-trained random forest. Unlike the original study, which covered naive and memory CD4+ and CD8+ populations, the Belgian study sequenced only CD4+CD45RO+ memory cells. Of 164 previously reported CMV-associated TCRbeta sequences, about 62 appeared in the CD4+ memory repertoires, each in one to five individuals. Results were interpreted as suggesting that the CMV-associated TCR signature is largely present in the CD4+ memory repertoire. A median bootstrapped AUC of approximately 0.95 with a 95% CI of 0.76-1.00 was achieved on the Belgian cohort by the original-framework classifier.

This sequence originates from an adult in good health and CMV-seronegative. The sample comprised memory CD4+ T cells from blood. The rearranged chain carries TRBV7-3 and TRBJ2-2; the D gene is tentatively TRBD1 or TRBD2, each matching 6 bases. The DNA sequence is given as TGTGCCAGCAGTCCTAATGGGGGGCGCGGGGAGCTGTTTTTT. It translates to CASSPNGGRGELFF.